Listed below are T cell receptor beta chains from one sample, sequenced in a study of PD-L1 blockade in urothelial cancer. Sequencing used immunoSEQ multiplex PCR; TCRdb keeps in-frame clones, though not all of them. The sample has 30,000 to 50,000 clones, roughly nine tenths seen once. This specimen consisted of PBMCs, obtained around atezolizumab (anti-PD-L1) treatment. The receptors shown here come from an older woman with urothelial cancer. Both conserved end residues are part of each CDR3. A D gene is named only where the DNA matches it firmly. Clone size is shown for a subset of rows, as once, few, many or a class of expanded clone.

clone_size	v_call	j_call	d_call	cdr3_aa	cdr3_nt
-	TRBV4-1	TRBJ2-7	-	CASSQLSRDDEQYF	TGCGCCAGCAGCCAATTATCCAGGGATGACGAGCAGTACTTC
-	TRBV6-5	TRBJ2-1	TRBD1	CASSFSTGGRNEQFF	TGTGCCAGCAGTTTTAGCACAGGGGGTAGGAATGAGCAGTTCTTC
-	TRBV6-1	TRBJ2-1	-	CASSAGSWSYNEQFF	TGTGCCAGCAGCGCCGGGAGTTGGTCCTACAATGAGCAGTTCTTC
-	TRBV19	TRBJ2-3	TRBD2	CASSIVLAGTDTQYF	TGTGCCAGTAGTATTGTGCTAGCGGGGACAGATACGCAGTATTTT
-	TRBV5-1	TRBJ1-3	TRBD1	CASSTTTGSRSGNTIYF	TGCGCCAGCAGCACGACGACAGGGTCCCGCTCTGGAAACACCATATATTTT
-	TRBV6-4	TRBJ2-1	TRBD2	CASAPGLESTEQFF	TGTGCCAGCGCACCGGGACTAGAATCCACTGAGCAGTTCTTC
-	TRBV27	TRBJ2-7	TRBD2	CASSPRGASGSYEQYF	TGTGCCAGCAGTCCCCGGGGGGCTAGCGGGAGCTACGAGCAGTACTTC
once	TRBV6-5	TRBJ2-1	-	CASSYRVGNEQFF	TGTGCCAGCAGTTACCGGGTCGGGAATGAGCAGTTCTTC
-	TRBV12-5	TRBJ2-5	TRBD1	CASGLQGAGETQYF	TGTGCTAGTGGCCTACAGGGGGCGGGGGAGACCCAGTACTTC
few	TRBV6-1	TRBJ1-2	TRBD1	CASSDVPLGDRADSYTF	TGTGCCAGCAGTGACGTCCCCTTGGGGGACAGGGCTGATAGCTACACCTTC
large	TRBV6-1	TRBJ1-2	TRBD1	CASSEGTANYGYTF	TGTGCCAGCAGTGAGGGGACAGCTAACTATGGCTACACCTTC
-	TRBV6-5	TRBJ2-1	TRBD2	CASSYLAGGPTGEQFF	TGTGCCAGCAGTTATCTAGCGGGAGGGCCCACGGGTGAGCAGTTCTTC
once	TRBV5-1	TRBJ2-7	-	CASSPGLRSYEQYF	TGCGCCAGCAGCCCCGGACTCCGCTCCTACGAGCAGTACTTC
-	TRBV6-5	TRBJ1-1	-	CASTKVRTREAFF	TGTGCCAGCACCAAGGTGCGGACTCGAGAAGCTTTCTTT
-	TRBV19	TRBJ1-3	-	CASSGQHSPGNTIYF	TGTGCCAGTAGTGGACAACATTCCCCTGGAAACACCATATATTTT
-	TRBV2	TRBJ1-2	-	CASSPSGNNYGYTF	TGTGCCAGCAGTCCCTCGGGAAACAACTATGGCTACACCTTC
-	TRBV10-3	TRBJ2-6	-	CAISGQGGANVLTF	TGTGCCATCAGTGGGCAGGGTGGGGCCAACGTCCTGACTTTC
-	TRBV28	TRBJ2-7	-	CASSLTSSYEQYF	TGTGCCAGCAGTTTAACAAGCTCCTACGAGCAGTACTTC
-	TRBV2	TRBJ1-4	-	CASKKGQGGGEKLFF	TGTGCCAGTAAAAAAGGGCAGGGAGGAGGGGAAAAACTGTTTTTT
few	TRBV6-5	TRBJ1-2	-	CASSRTGHNYGYTF	TGTGCCAGCAGTCGCACAGGGCATAACTATGGCTACACCTTC
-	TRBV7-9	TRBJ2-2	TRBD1	CASSLDSTGVRELFF	TGTGCCAGCAGCCTAGACTCCACAGGGGTCAGGGAGCTGTTTTTT
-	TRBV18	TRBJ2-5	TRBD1	CANSGGTQETQYF	TGTGCCAACTCAGGGGGCACTCAAGAGACCCAGTACTTC
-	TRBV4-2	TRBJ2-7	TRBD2	CASSHLLARYSYEQYF	TGTGCCAGCAGTCACTTACTAGCGCGTTACTCCTACGAGCAGTACTTC
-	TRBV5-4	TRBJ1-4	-	CASSVEGTPAVELFF	TGTGCCAGCAGCGTAGAAGGGACACCGGCCGTGGAACTGTTTTTT
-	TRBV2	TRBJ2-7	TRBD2	CASSAQRGLALSEQYF	TGTGCCAGCAGTGCCCAGCGGGGACTCGCTCTTTCCGAGCAGTACTTC
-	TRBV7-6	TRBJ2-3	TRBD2	CASSAGLAGGGGTDTQYF	TGTGCCAGCAGCGCCGGACTAGCGGGAGGCGGAGGCACAGATACGCAGTATTTT
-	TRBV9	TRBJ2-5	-	CASSVAPSNQETQYF	TGTGCCAGCAGCGTAGCCCCTTCTAATCAAGAGACCCAGTACTTC
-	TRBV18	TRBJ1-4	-	CASSPPGGSNEKLFF	TGTGCCAGCTCACCCCCGGGTGGTTCTAATGAAAAACTGTTTTTT
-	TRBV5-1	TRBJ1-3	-	CASSLDGTPSSGNTIYF	TGCGCCAGCAGCTTGGATGGGACACCGAGCTCTGGAAACACCATATATTTT
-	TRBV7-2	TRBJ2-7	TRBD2	CASSSTGTSGRLTYREQYF	TGTGCCAGCAGCTCCACCGGGACTAGCGGGAGGTTGACCTATCGCGAGCAGTACTTC
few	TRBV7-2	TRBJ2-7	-	CASSPGAVGEQYF	TGTGCCAGCAGCCCAGGGGCGGTAGGGGAGCAGTACTTC
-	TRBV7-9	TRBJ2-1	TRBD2	CASSKLAGGGDEQFF	TGTGCCAGCAGCAAACTAGCGGGAGGGGGAGATGAGCAGTTCTTC
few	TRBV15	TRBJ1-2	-	CATSRGLGTTKGPLFGYTF	TGTGCCACCAGCAGAGGGTTAGGGACAACCAAAGGCCCTTTGTTCGGCTACACCTTC
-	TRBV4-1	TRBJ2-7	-	CASSLDSGFYEQYF	TGCGCCAGCAGCCTAGACAGCGGCTTTTACGAGCAGTACTTC
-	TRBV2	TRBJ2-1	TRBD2	CASRQRERYEQFF	TGTGCCAGCAGGCAGCGGGAGCGGTATGAGCAGTTCTTC
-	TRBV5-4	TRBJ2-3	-	CASSFRGKGPGQYF	TGTGCCAGCAGCTTCCGCGGGAAGGGGCCCGGGCAGTATTTT
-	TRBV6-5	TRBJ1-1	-	CASSYSEKTLNTEAFF	TGTGCCAGCAGTTACTCCGAAAAGACTTTGAACACTGAAGCTTTCTTT
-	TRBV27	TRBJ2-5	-	CASTNSEETQYF	TGTGCCAGCACAAACAGTGAAGAGACCCAGTACTTC
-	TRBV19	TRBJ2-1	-	CASSIFTGVGNEQFF	TGTGCCAGTAGTATCTTTACGGGAGTAGGCAATGAGCAGTTCTTC
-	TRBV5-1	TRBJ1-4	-	CASSLGERVREKLFF	TGCGCCAGCAGCTTGGGGGAGAGGGTCCGCGAAAAACTGTTTTTT
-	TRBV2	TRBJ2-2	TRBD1	CASSLRGREGAGELFF	TGTGCCAGCAGCCTTAGGGGGCGCGAGGGGGCCGGGGAGCTGTTTTTT
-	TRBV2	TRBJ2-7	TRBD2	CASSILAGVAYEQYF	TGTGCCAGCAGTATACTAGCGGGAGTAGCCTACGAGCAGTACTTC
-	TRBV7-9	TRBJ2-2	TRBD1	CASSQLGQGGTGELFF	TGTGCCAGCAGCCAGTTAGGACAGGGAGGAACCGGGGAGCTGTTTTTT
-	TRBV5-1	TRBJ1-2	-	CASSPGRGIGYGYTF	TGCGCCAGCAGCCCCGGACGGGGAATAGGATATGGCTACACCTTC
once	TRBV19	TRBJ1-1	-	CAITRTALGNTEAFF	TGTGCCATTACACGGACAGCCCTAGGGAACACTGAAGCTTTCTTT
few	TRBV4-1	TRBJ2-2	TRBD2	CASSQSTGTSGTRGELFF	TGCGCCAGCAGCCAGTCCACCGGGACTAGCGGGACCCGCGGTGAGCTGTTTTTT